One sample yielded the 9 T cell receptor beta chains listed below, sequenced in a study of T cells in Graves' hyperthyroidism and ophthalmopathy. From RNA transcripts, TCR beta CDR3 regions were amplified. RT-PCR in the first round (using the HTBI primer set) targeted the TCR CDR3. TCRdb recomputed calls from the multiplex PCR reads with MiXCR, one row per CDR3 protein. The sample carries 450,000 to 650,000 distinct CDR3 sequences, 17% recorded once. What was sequenced was blood. The receptors stem from a woman aged 18-30 years with Graves' ophthalmopathy.

This clonotype was detected only a few times. The J gene is TRBJ2-5, the V gene TRBV7-8; D is uncertain. CDR1 is SGHVS, CDR2 FQNEAQ, per germline. CDR3 length: 16 amino acids. V was clipped by 1 base and J by 2 bases, with 14 bases between them. In DNA form, the CDR3 reads TGTGCCAGCAGCTTAGTGGTAGGGAAGGAGCAAGAGACCCAGTACTTC. It codes for CASSLVVGKEQETQYF.

The table lists this clonotype with a few counts. V is TRBV12-3 or TRBV12-4 and J is TRBJ1-4; D gene uncertain. The CDR3 sequence is 12 residues long. Trimming stripped 5 bases from V and 5 bases from J, with 6 bases between. CDR3 bases: TGTGCCAGCAGTATTTACAATGAAAAACTGTTTTTT. Its protein is CASSIYNEKLFF.

The V gene is TRBV7-8, the J gene TRBJ2-4; 8 positions match TRBD1. After removal of 4 bases from V and 1 base from J, the junction contained 15 bases not matched to a gene. The germline CDR1 and CDR2 sequences are SGHVS and FQNEAQ. The CDR3 loop spans 19 amino acids. The CDR3 sequence is CASSSPGQVTPGAKNIQYF. The DNA of the CDR3 is TGTGCCAGCAGCTCCCCGGGACAGGTCACCCCGGGGGCCAAAAACATTCAGTACTTC.

The chain links TRBV10-3 to TRBJ2-3, with TRBD2 matching over 10 bases. V shed 2 bases and J 4 bases; nucleotides not matched to a gene: 9. The CDR3 consists of 17 residues. Per germline, CDR1 ENHRY and CDR2 SYGVKD. CDR3 DNA: TGTGCCATCAGTGAGACCAGAACTAGCGGGAAGGCAGATACGCAGTATTTT. It translates to CAISETRTSGKADTQYF.

The chain uses TRBV6-1 and TRBJ2-6; possible D gene TRBD2, 6 bases. CDR1 is MNHNS and CDR2 is SASEGT in the germline V gene. Trimming took off 3 bases at V and 4 bases at J, with 13 bases between the two ends. This CDR3 contains 16 residues. Written as DNA, the CDR3 is TGTGCCAGCAGTGATCTATACGGGAGCGGGGCCAACGTCCTGACTTTC. Residues: CASSDLYGSGANVLTF.

This sequence joins TRBV30 and TRBJ2-3, with D perhaps assigned TRBD1 or TRBD2 (6 bases each). The CDR3 spans 14 residues. Germline CDR1 GTSNPN, CDR2 SVGIG (reference sequence). The V end lost 4 bases, the J end lost 0 bases, and 11 bases lay between the germline ends. CDR3 in DNA: TGTGCCTGGAAATTAGGGGGGAGCACAGATACGCAGTATTTT. It codes for CAWKLGGSTDTQYF.

In its sample, this clonotype was seen many times. This chain links TRBV7-8 with TRBJ2-1; 9 bases agree with TRBD2. This CDR3 is built from 15 residues. Germline values: CDR1 SGHVS, CDR2 FQNEAQ. With V trimmed by 5 bases and J by 7 bases, 9 bases remained unmatched. Written as DNA, the CDR3 is TGTGCCAGCAGCCGGGGTAGCGGGAGTGTTAATGAGCAGTTCTTC. Protein: CASSRGSGSVNEQFF. Combining the CDR3 with reference TRBV7-8 and TRBJ2-1 gives the whole variable domain GAGVSQSPRYKVAKRGQDVALRCDPISGHVSLFWYQQALGQGPEFLTYFQNEAQLDKSGLPSDRFFAERPEGSVSTLKIQRTQQEDSAVYLCASSRGSGSVNEQFFGPGTRLTVL.

The chain couples TRBV15 to TRBJ1-1; D may be TRBD1 (6 bases). The CDR3 covers 15 residues. V lost 8 bases, J lost 0 bases, and 16 bases lay in between. CDR1 is LNHNV and CDR2 is YYDKDF in the germline V gene (reference sequence). The CDR3 DNA reads as TGTGCCACCGGGCCCGGGGGCGGGATGAACACTGAAGCTTTCTTT. As protein: CATGPGGGMNTEAFF. The full variable domain, rest sourced from reference TRBV15 and TRBJ1-1, is DAMVIQNPRYQVTQFGKPVTLSCSQTLNHNVMYWYQQKSSQAPKLLFHYYDKDFNNEADTPDNFQSRRPNTSFCFLDIRSPGLGDTAMYLCATGPGGGMNTEAFFGQGTRLTVV.

This clonotype was found many times. The chain combines TRBV20-1 with TRBJ2-3; no clear D gene. The germline gives CDR1 DFQATT, CDR2 SNEGSKA (reference sequence). V lost 1 base and J lost 8, with 10 bases in between. This CDR3 spans 12 amino acids. The CDR3: CSARGLAVTQYF. CDR3 DNA sequence: TGCAGTGCTAGAGGGCTCGCTGTTACGCAGTATTTT.